What follows describes a single T cell receptor beta chain. Which antigen it targets is not known. No much larger clone exists at a distance of one base, and base qualities are not known. The record originates from a study of OX40 agonist ivuxolimab in advanced cancers. With regard to the full study: The costimulatory receptor OX40 (CD134) was targeted by ivuxolimab, a fully human IgG2 agonistic monoclonal antibody. Intravenous ivuxolimab was administered to patients every 2 weeks at six dose levels: 0.01, 0.1, 0.3, 1.5, 3 and 10 mg/kg. Among the approximately 54 dose-escalation patients, some 20 had hepatocellular carcinoma, some 15 melanoma, 9 renal cell carcinoma and 9 head and neck cancer. Prior anti-PD-1, anti-PD-L1 or anti-CTLA-4 therapy was permitted, and checkpoint inhibitors had been received by roughly 40% of dose-escalation patients. The paper covers the monotherapy dose-escalation part of the phase I ivuxolimab trial, which included N of about 51 patients. Peripheral TCRbeta sequencing aimed to test whether ivuxolimab altered TCR sequence diversity and caused clonal T-cell expansion. Partial responses were achieved by three dose-escalation patients, of whom one had hepatocellular carcinoma and two had cutaneous melanoma. In the dose-escalation cohort, over 65% of patients were male, and the mean age was around 60 years, with a range of about 23 to 85.

Genomic DNA was isolated from the sorted cells so that the TCRbeta CDR3 region could be sequenced. TCRbeta CDR3 regions were sequenced using the immunoSEQ Assay. Imported from immuneACCESS, the table was reduced by TCRdb to in-frame sequences with V and J called. These copies leave out some clones; in studies compared against another copy, an unresolved V gene accounts for under half, and the cause of the remainder is not known. The sample includes about 67,000 clones, with just over 90% observed a single time. In total, the top ten clones hold 2% to 2.5% of the sample. For CDR1 and CDR2, the germline V gene (reference sequence) lists SGHNT and YYREEE. There are 15 amino acids in the CDR3, from cysteine to phenylalanine inclusive. Of the read, only the CDR3 DNA is kept; its 45 bases are in frame from base 1. Relative to germline, V is missing 4 bases and J is missing 1 base, with 5 bases of the junction outside any gene match.

Study-level results and caveats: After ivuxolimab, CD8+ T cells had more expanded clones than CD4+ T cells on average. Partial responders in the 0.1-3.0 mg/kg groups had among the lowest normalized peripheral clonal expansion, especially among CD8+ T cells. The antigen specificity of the clonally expanded peripheral T cells was not determined. At doses of 0.1 to 3.0 mg/kg, clonal expansion of both CD4+ and CD8+ blood T cells was observed from baseline to week 6. Low levels of normalized T-cell clonal expansion were also seen in some patients who did not respond.

The trial excluded patients who had a history of autoimmune disease or who were on systemic immunosuppression. In every dose cohort, peripheral blood was drawn for TCR sequencing at baseline, cycle 4 day 1, and cycle 7 day 1. The samples were drawn from a first-in-human, open-label, multicenter phase I dose-escalation trial of ivuxolimab. Adults with locally advanced or metastatic melanoma, renal cell, hepatocellular, or head and neck squamous cell carcinoma were enrolled in the trial. Before TCR sequencing, CD4+ T cells and CD8+ T cells from peripheral blood were sorted into separate populations. The sequencing used CD4+ or CD8+ T cells sorted from blood, collected in a trial of the OX40 agonist ivuxolimab. Here the chain combines TRBV5-4 and TRBJ1-2; 9 of the junction bases match TRBD1. This clonotype originated in an adult with an advanced solid tumor such as melanoma, head and neck, liver or kidney cancer. The bases are TGTGCCAGCAGCGAAGCGGGACAGGGTAACTATGGCTACACCTTC. Translated, it gives CASSEAGQGNYGYTF.